This T cell receptor (beta chain) was retrieved from a study of siplizumab effects on memory and regulatory T cells. Whole-study findings and limits: Significantly reduced by siplizumab was the cumulative frequency of alloreactive sequences, namely those traceable to unstimulated CD4+ memory cells.

Unmatched junction bases numbered 5, after V lost 4 bases and J lost 2 bases. Per the germline V gene, CDR1 is PRHDT and CDR2 is FYEKMQ (reference sequence). This CDR3 has 15 residues. On this clone itself: The antigen is unknown.

This table comes from immunoSEQ multiplex PCR, and its TCRdb copy is limited to in-frame clones, with some not included. Found here are 80,000 to 130,000 clones, about 90% of them singletons; the top ten hold 0.55% to 0.95%. The rearrangement uses TRBV13 and TRBJ2-3; TRBD2 aligns across 8 bases. The origin of this receptor is a human donor in good health. Source material: Tregs sorted from blood. In DNA, the CDR3 is TGTGCCAGCAGCTCCGGACTAGCCCCCACAGATACGCAGTATTTT. It specifies CASSSGLAPTDTQYF.